A selection of T cell receptor beta chains follows, all from one sample in a study of T cells of healthy individuals. MiXCR was run by TCRdb on the 5' RACE reads, yielding one entry per CDR3 protein. This table holds some 82,000 distinct CDR3 sequences, roughly 5% found once. The receptors derive from a female donor in good health. Each CDR3 is given with its conserved first and last residue. D genes are given only for firm matches. Clone size is given for some rows only: seen once, a few or many times, or a class if the clone is expanded.

V	D	J	size	CDR3	DNA
TRBV4-3	-	TRBJ2-7	-	CASSAYPSGAYEQYF	TGCGCCAGCAGCGCCTACCCGAGCGGAGCCTACGAGCAGTACTTC
TRBV6-2/TRBV6-3	TRBD1	TRBJ2-7	few	CASSYRDRHNYEQYF	TGTGCCAGCAGTTACAGGGACAGGCACAACTACGAGCAGTACTTC
TRBV6-2/TRBV6-3	-	TRBJ2-3	many	CASSYGPGSGTDTQYF	TGTGCCAGCAGTTACGGTCCAGGTTCGGGAACAGATACGCAGTATTTT
TRBV5-5	-	TRBJ1-2	few	CASSWGAYGSTNYGYTF	TGTGCCAGCAGCTGGGGGGCCTATGGATCAACTAACTATGGCTACACCTTC
TRBV12-3/TRBV12-4	-	TRBJ1-1	many	CASTLRGARTEAFF	TGTGCCAGCACCCTGAGGGGGGCGAGGACTGAAGCTTTCTTT
TRBV20-1	TRBD1	TRBJ1-1	many	CSVRDRGTEAFF	TGCAGTGTACGGGACAGGGGGACTGAAGCTTTCTTT
TRBV7-9	TRBD1	TRBJ2-7	many	CASSLGQGALYEQYF	TGTGCCAGCAGCTTAGGACAGGGGGCTTTGTACGAGCAGTACTTC
TRBV27	-	TRBJ2-1	many	CASSPQRASYNEQFF	TGTGCCAGCAGCCCCCAGCGGGCCTCCTACAATGAGCAGTTCTTC
TRBV7-9	TRBD1	TRBJ1-2	many	CASSLARRVRGNGYTF	TGTGCCAGCAGCTTAGCCCGCAGGGTCAGGGGGAATGGCTACACCTTC
TRBV6-2/TRBV6-3	-	TRBJ2-1	many	CASSYHTTPRAFNEQFF	TGTGCCAGCAGTTACCATACGACCCCAAGGGCCTTCAATGAGCAGTTCTTC
TRBV7-2	-	TRBJ2-1	many	CASSYSPGIKSNEQFF	TGTGCCAGCAGCTATAGCCCCGGGATTAAGAGCAATGAGCAGTTCTTC
TRBV14	-	TRBJ2-1	many	CASSLLAGYNEQFF	TGTGCCAGCAGCCTCCTGGCGGGCTACAATGAGCAGTTCTTC
TRBV10-3	-	TRBJ2-3	few	CAISPYRAGTDTQYF	TGTGCCATCAGCCCGTACCGGGCAGGCACAGATACGCAGTATTTT
TRBV6-1	TRBD1	TRBJ1-2	few	CASSEAGVGTVYYGYTF	TGTGCCAGCAGTGAAGCGGGAGTAGGGACAGTATATTATGGCTACACCTTC
TRBV20-1	TRBD1	TRBJ1-1	many	CSARVRSGGNTEAFF	TGCAGTGCTAGGGTCAGGTCAGGGGGGAACACTGAAGCTTTCTTT
TRBV20-1	-	TRBJ1-6	few	CSARDPGGGRGSPLHF	TGCAGTGCTAGAGATCCCGGTGGGGGGAGGGGGTCACCCCTCCACTTT
TRBV12-3/TRBV12-4	TRBD1	TRBJ1-1	many	CASSLGPGGVNTEAFF	TGTGCCAGCAGTTTAGGGCCAGGGGGGGTGAACACTGAAGCTTTCTTT
TRBV5-8	-	TRBJ2-3	many	CASSFGGGGTDTQYF	TGTGCCAGCAGCTTTGGAGGGGGAGGCACAGATACGCAGTATTTT
TRBV12-3/TRBV12-4	TRBD2	TRBJ2-5	many	CASSSRRLAGSSRETQYF	TGTGCCAGCAGTTCCCGTAGACTAGCGGGATCCTCGAGGGAGACCCAGTACTTC
TRBV20-1	-	TRBJ1-3	many	CSATLRGSGNTIYF	TGCAGTGCCACCCTTCGGGGTTCTGGAAACACCATATATTTT
TRBV29-1	-	TRBJ1-2	many	CSVGGGLDYGYTF	TGCAGCGTTGGTGGGGGCTTGGACTATGGCTACACCTTC
TRBV7-2	-	TRBJ1-1	many	CASTLARHLNTEAFF	TGTGCCAGCACCTTAGCAAGACACCTGAACACTGAAGCTTTCTTT
TRBV14	-	TRBJ2-1	-	CASSQALGNEQFF	TGTGCCAGCAGCCAAGCCCTAGGTAATGAGCAGTTCTTC
TRBV27	-	TRBJ2-2	many	CASSWGEGTGELFF	TGTGCCAGCAGCTGGGGAGAGGGCACCGGGGAGCTGTTTTTT
TRBV28	TRBD2	TRBJ2-4	many	CASSLLAESDKNIQYF	TGTGCCAGCAGTTTACTAGCGGAGTCCGACAAAAACATTCAGTACTTC
TRBV2	TRBD1	TRBJ1-3	few	CASSAGQGAQDSGNTIYF	TGTGCCAGCAGTGCGGGACAGGGGGCTCAAGACTCTGGAAACACCATATATTTT
TRBV30	TRBD2	TRBJ2-3	few	CAYTSGRTDTQYF	TGTGCCTATACTAGCGGGAGGACAGATACGCAGTATTTT
TRBV4-3	-	TRBJ1-1	few	CASSQGTGLLNTEAFF	TGCGCCAGCAGCCAAGGTACAGGATTATTGAACACTGAAGCTTTCTTT
TRBV28	-	TRBJ1-2	many	CASSPPYNYGYTF	TGTGCCAGCAGCCCGCCGTATAACTATGGCTACACCTTC
TRBV20-1	TRBD1	TRBJ2-6	-	CSAQPRDRALSGANVLTF	TGCAGTGCGCAACCCCGGGACAGGGCCCTCTCTGGGGCCAACGTCCTGACTTTC
TRBV7-2	TRBD1	TRBJ2-7	many	CASSLDSRDRGYEQYF	TGTGCCAGCAGCTTAGATTCACGGGACAGGGGTTACGAGCAGTACTTC
TRBV27	-	TRBJ1-1	-	CASSPNSGLLNTEAFF	TGTGCCAGCAGTCCGAACTCGGGGCTTCTGAACACTGAAGCTTTCTTT
TRBV13	TRBD1	TRBJ2-1	many	CASSLRTGGRGEQFF	TGTGCCAGCAGCTTACGGACAGGGGGCAGGGGTGAGCAGTTCTTC
TRBV7-2	-	TRBJ2-3	many	CASSFRGGTDTQYF	TGTGCCAGCAGCTTTCGGGGCGGCACAGATACGCAGTATTTT
TRBV6-2/TRBV6-3	-	TRBJ2-1	many	CASRLTPTVYNEQFF	TGTGCCAGCAGATTAACCCCGACGGTCTACAATGAGCAGTTCTTC
TRBV4-1	TRBD1	TRBJ1-2	-	CASSQDPGQPNYGYTF	TGCGCCAGCAGCCAAGATCCGGGACAGCCTAACTATGGCTACACCTTC
TRBV13	-	TRBJ2-3	-	CASSVDRTDTQYF	TGTGCCAGCAGCGTCGACAGGACAGATACGCAGTATTTT
TRBV24-1	TRBD1	TRBJ1-1	many	CATSDQGQGVTEAFF	TGTGCCACCAGTGACCAAGGACAGGGGGTGACTGAAGCTTTCTTT
TRBV11-2	-	TRBJ2-3	-	CASSRLGGAEADTQYF	TGTGCCAGCAGCCGACTCGGTGGGGCGGAAGCAGATACGCAGTATTTT
TRBV29-1	-	TRBJ2-7	-	CSVEESGRRSSYEQYF	TGCAGCGTTGAAGAGTCGGGCAGGAGAAGCTCCTACGAGCAGTACTTC
TRBV4-2	-	TRBJ1-5	-	CASSQDWYSNQPQHF	TGTGCCAGCAGCCAAGATTGGTATAGCAATCAGCCCCAGCATTTT
TRBV27	-	TRBJ1-4	few	CASSLSARGAVEKLFF	TGTGCCAGCAGTTTATCGGCCCGGGGGGCGGTCGAAAAACTGTTTTTT
TRBV6-5	-	TRBJ1-2	many	CASSYARPRRSYGYTF	TGTGCCAGCAGTTACGCTCGCCCTCGGAGATCCTATGGCTACACCTTC
TRBV7-9	-	TRBJ2-3	-	CASSSILAGRPALTDTQYF	TGTGCCAGCAGCTCTATCCTTGCGGGGAGGCCCGCCCTCACAGATACGCAGTATTTT
TRBV20-1	TRBD1	TRBJ1-1	-	CSAMGTGFSYTEAFF	TGCAGTGCTATGGGGACAGGGTTTAGTTACACTGAAGCTTTCTTT
TRBV20-1	-	TRBJ1-1	few	CSASLIGGVNTEAFF	TGCAGTGCTAGTCTCATCGGCGGGGTGAACACTGAAGCTTTCTTT
TRBV18	-	TRBJ1-5	many	CASSRQYSNQPQHF	TGTGCCAGCTCACGACAATATAGCAATCAGCCCCAGCATTTT
TRBV20-1	-	TRBJ2-3	few	CSARRPMGADTQYF	TGCAGTGCCAGACGCCCTATGGGTGCAGATACGCAGTATTTT
TRBV20-1	-	TRBJ1-1	many	CSAASPSTANTEAFF	TGCAGTGCTGCCTCGCCTTCGACGGCGAACACTGAAGCTTTCTTT
TRBV7-2	-	TRBJ1-2	-	CASSLSGFGYTF	TGTGCCAGCAGCTTATCAGGGTTTGGCTACACCTTC
TRBV5-5	-	TRBJ2-7	many	CASSVGLWEYF	TGTGCCAGCAGCGTGGGACTTTGGGAGTACTTC
TRBV2	-	TRBJ2-3	many	CASRVGTSNRDTQYF	TGTGCCAGCAGGGTCGGGACTTCTAACAGAGATACGCAGTATTTT
TRBV5-1	-	TRBJ1-2	-	CASKRAQGGAYGYTF	TGCGCCAGCAAACGAGCTCAAGGAGGAGCCTATGGCTACACCTTC
TRBV4-3	TRBD1	TRBJ1-2	many	CASGQGANYGYTF	TGCGCCAGCGGTCAGGGGGCGAACTATGGCTACACCTTC
TRBV18	-	TRBJ2-7	many	CASSPGSRETYF	TGTGCCAGCTCACCCGGGTCAAGGGAAACGTACTTC